Below, one T cell receptor (beta chain) is given with its context. This sample is drawn from a study of blood T cell repertoires in COVID-19. Overall study: Samples representing acute and convalescent COVID-19 were sourced from the United States, Italy and Spain. Sources were T cells, B-cell-depleted T cells, or PBMCs; the material itself was cDNA or gDNA.

Authors' analysis steps: Estimation of nucleated cell counts relied on the amplification of reference gene primers. Sequenced by immunoSEQ multiplex PCR; TCRdb stores in-frame clones only, minus some. V, J and clone size are taken as reported in that table, and D and trimming were inferred from the DNA itself. This sample has 180,000 or so clones, with more than 70% found just once. This CDR3 contains 17 residues. Losses at the gene ends were 2 bases for V and 2 bases for J; bases not matched to a gene: 6. Germline loops: CDR1 MDHEN, CDR2 SYDVKM. The TCR was taken from a woman between 55 and 75 years old with acute or convalescent COVID-19. The sample comprised peripheral blood. The chain is built from TRBV28 and TRBJ1-5; 10 nucleotides align to TRBD1. The CDR3 spells CASSLTHGTGGNQPQHF. The CDR3 DNA follows: TGTGCCAGCAGTTTAACCCACGGGACAGGGGGCAATCAGCCCCAGCATTTT.